This TCR beta chain was profiled in a study of T-cell reconstitution after alpha-beta-depleted transplantation in children. Comment on this clonotype: What it binds is unknown.

With 0 bases removed from V and 1 base from J, the gap between germline ends came to 8 bases. From germline, CDR1 is SGDLS and CDR2 YYNGEE. The CDR3 spans 15 residues. Preparation of the TCRbeta library involved a method that used unique molecular identifiers. Each CDR3 protein is one row after TCRdb ran MiXCR on the PCR reads. Counted here are roughly 350,000 distinct CDR3 sequences, around 15% occurring once; the ten biggest clones make up about 41%. Study-level findings and limits: Some patients' high day-60 TCRbeta diversity was traced to surviving recipient T cells and thymic progenitors. Reportedly, roughly two months post-transplant, alpha-beta T cells arose from several hundred expanded graft clones.

The specimen was PBMCs, mostly from graft donor cells, collected 360 days after TCRalphabeta/CD19-depleted stem cell transplant. The chain is built from TRBV9 and TRBJ2-1; D unresolved. The TCR sequence derives from a male patient between 2 and 10 years old who had a stem cell transplant for acute lymphoblastic leukemia, so the T cells may come from the graft donor. In DNA, the CDR3 is TGTGCCAGCAGCGTAGATCGGCGGTCCTACAATGAGCAGTTCTTC. Amino acid sequence: CASSVDRRSYNEQFF.